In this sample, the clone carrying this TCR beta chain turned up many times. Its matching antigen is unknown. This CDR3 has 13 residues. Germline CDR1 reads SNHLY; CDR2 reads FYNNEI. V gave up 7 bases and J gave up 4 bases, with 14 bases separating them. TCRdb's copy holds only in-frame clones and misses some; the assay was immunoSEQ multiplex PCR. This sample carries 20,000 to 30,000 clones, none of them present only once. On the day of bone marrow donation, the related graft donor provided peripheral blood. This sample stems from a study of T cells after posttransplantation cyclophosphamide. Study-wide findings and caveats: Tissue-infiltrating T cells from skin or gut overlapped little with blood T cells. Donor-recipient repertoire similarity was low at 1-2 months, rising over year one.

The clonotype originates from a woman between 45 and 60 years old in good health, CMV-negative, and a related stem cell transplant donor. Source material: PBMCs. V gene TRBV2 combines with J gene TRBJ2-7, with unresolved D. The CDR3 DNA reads TGTGCCAGCATAGGCGGAGTGAATTACGAGCAGTACTTC. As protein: CASIGGVNYEQYF.